The rows below give T cell receptor beta chains drawn from one sample of a study of a mutant IDH1 vaccine in newly diagnosed glioma. Some clones are missing from TCRdb's copy, which holds only in-frame ones; the method was immunoSEQ multiplex PCR. The sample comprises approximately 30,000 clones, roughly 80% of which are singletons, and approximately 15% rests with the top ten. No antigen is known for these receptors. Specimen: PBMCs, collected from a glioma patient whose treatment included an IDH1 peptide vaccine. The receptor source for this set is a woman aged 25 to 39 with glioma. Both conserved end residues are part of each CDR3. A D gene is named only where the DNA matches it firmly. Size is omitted from some rows. Given values are once, few, many or a class for expanded clones.

D	size	V	J	DNA	CDR3
-	-	TRBV29-1	TRBJ2-7	TGCAGCGTTAACTATGCTACCAGGGCTAGCGAGCAGTACTTC	CSVNYATRASEQYF
-	-	TRBV10-1	TRBJ1-1	TGCGCCAGCTCAGAAGAGGGAAAGGGAAGGACTGAAGCTTTCTTT	CASSEEGKGRTEAFF
TRBD1	-	TRBV6-1	TRBJ1-2	TGTGCCAGCAGAATAGGGGGGACAGCATATGGCTACACCTTC	CASRIGGTAYGYTF
-	once	TRBV29-1	TRBJ1-1	TGCAGCGTAAACCCCGGGAGACAAGCTTTCTTT	CSVNPGRQAFF
-	-	TRBV9	TRBJ2-2	TGTGCCAGCACCCCTTTGACCGGGGAGCTGTTTTTT	CASTPLTGELFF
TRBD2	-	TRBV13	TRBJ2-7	TGTGCCAGCAGCCCGGGACTAGACTCCTACGAGCAGTACTTC	CASSPGLDSYEQYF
-	-	TRBV7-2	TRBJ2-3	TGTGCCAGTCGGGCCGGGGCAGATACGCAGTATTTT	CASRAGADTQYF
-	-	TRBV19	TRBJ1-2	TGTGCCAGTAGTATAGATCCGGCCGGAACTTATGGCTACACCTTC	CASSIDPAGTYGYTF
TRBD1	-	TRBV6-5	TRBJ2-5	TGTGCCAGCAGTGTTTGGGACAGCCCCAAAGAGACCCAGTACTTC	CASSVWDSPKETQYF
-	few	TRBV5-1	TRBJ2-5	TGCGCCAGCACCGGGGTTCGGGAGACCCAGTACTTC	CASTGVRETQYF
-	-	TRBV10-1	TRBJ1-3	TGCGGTGGGGGGCTGCCGAGCTCTGGAAACACCATATATTTT	CGGGLPSSGNTIYF
TRBD1	-	TRBV5-1	TRBJ1-6	TGCGCCAGCAGCTTGGCCGGGACAGGGAGGTCACCCCTCCACTTT	CASSLAGTGRSPLHF
-	-	TRBV19	TRBJ2-2	TGTGCCAGTAGTATACGGGGGTCAATCCTAACCGGGGAGCTGTTTTTT	CASSIRGSILTGELFF
-	-	TRBV18	TRBJ1-1	TGTGCCAGCTCACCGGGGGACGCAATAGGGGCTTTCTTT	CASSPGDAIGAFF
-	-	TRBV7-2	TRBJ1-1	TGTGCCAGCAGCTTAGGAGACGGCAACACTGAAGCTTTCTTT	CASSLGDGNTEAFF
TRBD1	-	TRBV5-1	TRBJ1-2	TGCGCCAGCAGCTTTGGGATGGACAGGGGGGCTGGCTACACCTTC	CASSFGMDRGAGYTF
TRBD1	-	TRBV25-1	TRBJ2-1	TGTGCCAGCAGTGCATGGGACAGGCTATACAATGAGCAGTTCTTC	CASSAWDRLYNEQFF
TRBD2	-	TRBV7-9	TRBJ2-7	TGTGCCAGCAGCCCAACAGGCGGGAGTGGGGCCGAGCAGTACTTC	CASSPTGGSGAEQYF
-	-	TRBV18	TRBJ1-5	TGTGCCAGCTCACCAGACCCGCAGGGGACTCAGCCCCAGCATTTT	CASSPDPQGTQPQHF
-	-	TRBV4-3	TRBJ2-3	TGCGCCAGCAGCCTCCGGACCGCAGATACGCAGTATTTT	CASSLRTADTQYF
-	-	TRBV7-2	TRBJ2-7	TGTGCCAGCAGCTCCGGGGTCGGCCTCTCCTACGAGCAGTACTTC	CASSSGVGLSYEQYF
-	few	TRBV29-1	TRBJ1-1	TGCAGCGTTGAAGCCGGGACCAACACTGAAGCTTTCTTT	CSVEAGTNTEAFF